This T cell receptor beta chain came from a study of T cell clonality in common variable immunodeficiency. Study-level points and caveats: Patient heterogeneity in the CVID cohort limited correlations between repertoire features and clinical complications. Common variable immunodeficiency TCR beta sequences reportedly had fewer deletions and N-nucleotide insertions.

TCRdb's table, derived via immunoSEQ multiplex PCR, lists solely in-frame clones and lacks some. This repertoire holds about 42,000 clones, and none appear only once. Germline values: CDR1 LNHDA, CDR2 SQIVND (reference sequence). The CDR3 totals 16 residues. Trimming removed 9 bases from V and 0 bases from J, with 21 bases in between. Concerning this clone: Its target is unknown. Read sequence stops 3 residues before the CDR3 end, and the germline J gene provides the missing end.

The V call is TRBV19, the J call TRBJ2-7, with D possibly matching TRBD2 (5 bases). This clonotype was sampled from a human donor with common variable immunodeficiency. The sequencing sample was made of peripheral blood mononuclear cells. This CDR3 reads CARLRTSRRPSYEQYF. CDR3 bases read: TGTGCCAGGCTGAGGACTTCCCGGAGGCCCTCCTACGAG.